This entry lists 15 T cell receptor beta chains sequenced from one sample in a study of cytomegalovirus exposure and HLA in healthy donors. Primers: 60 Vbeta forward and 13 Jbeta reverse. Sequencing used immunoSEQ multiplex PCR; TCRdb keeps in-frame clones, though not all of them. The sample table includes 150,000 to 200,000 clones. Sequencing was performed on PBMCs. Receptors originate from a woman aged 18-29 years in good health and CMV-seropositive.

V gene TRBV7-8 combines with J gene TRBJ2-2, with D possibly matching TRBD2 (6 bases). Germline CDR1 and CDR2: SGHVS and FQNEAQ. Trimming took 6 bases from V and 7 from J, leaving 21 bases between them. CDR3 length equals 16 residues. This CDR3 reads CASRRERLASLGELFF. CDR3 in DNA: TGTGCCAGCAGACGAGAGAGGCTAGCGAGCCTCGGGGAGCTGTTTTTT.

The genes are TRBV2 and TRBJ2-2; D remains unclear. CDR1 is SNHLY, CDR2 FYNNEI, per germline. Trimming pared 5 bases from V and 1 base from J, leaving 2 bases between. The CDR3 contains 12 residues. This chain's CDR3 is CASSQNTGELFF. The CDR3 DNA follows: TGTGCCAGCAGTCAGAACACCGGGGAGCTGTTTTTT.

This chain joins TRBV6-5 and TRBJ2-3; possibly TRBD1 for D (6 bases). V dropped 6 bases and J dropped 9 bases, with 22 bases sitting between them. Germline assignment: CDR1 MNHEY and CDR2 SVGAGI. This CDR3 region has 15 residues. DNA for the CDR3: TGTGCCAGCAGCAAACGTCGGGACACAGTGAGGACGCAGTATTTT. Protein product: CASSKRRDTVRTQYF.

This rearrangement joins TRBV5-1 to TRBJ2-5; possibly TRBD2 for D (5 bases). V was cut by 0 bases and J by 2 bases, with 11 bases left in between. The CDR3 runs 15 residues. In germline, CDR1 is SGHRS, CDR2 YFSETQ. In nucleotides, the CDR3 is TGCGCCAGCAGCTTGGCCCCAACTAGACAAGAGACCCAGTACTTC. It translates to CASSLAPTRQETQYF.

CDR3 in DNA: TGTGCCAGCAGTGACTCTGGAGGGAGCAATCAGCCCCAGCATTTT. The encoded protein is CASSDSGGSNQPQHF. The chain combines TRBV6-4 with TRBJ1-5, with no clear D. V was cut by 0 bases and J by 1 base, with 7 bases left in between. Per germline, CDR1 MRHNA and CDR2 SNTAGT. This CDR3 is built from 15 residues.

The chain has TRBV15 and TRBJ1-3, with TRBD1 identical over 12 bases. Germline V gene data show CDR1 as LNHNV and CDR2 as YYDKDF (reference sequence). This CDR3 has 19 amino acids. After removal of 3 bases from V and 4 bases from J, the junction contained 13 bases not matched to a gene. The CDR3 DNA reads TGTGCCACCAGCAGGAACCGGGACAGGGGGCCATTTTCAGGAAACACCATATATTTT. Its translation: CATSRNRDRGPFSGNTIYF.

The V gene is TRBV5-1, the J gene TRBJ2-3; D remains ambiguous. Trimming pared 0 bases from V and 0 bases from J, leaving 5 bases between. This CDR3 is built from 14 residues. CDR1 is SGHRS, CDR2 YFSETQ, per germline. CDR3 amino acids: CASSLAESTDTQYF. The CDR3 DNA follows: TGCGCCAGCAGCTTGGCCGAGAGCACAGATACGCAGTATTTT.

V usage is TRBV4-1 and J usage is TRBJ2-2; 7 bases match TRBD2. V was clipped by 0 bases and J by 1 base; unmatched bases: 11. The CDR3 sequence is 19 residues long. From germline, CDR1 is MGHRA and CDR2 YSYEKL. CDR3 nucleotide sequence: TGCGCCAGCAGCCAAGATCGGTTGGCTAGCGGAAAGAACACCGGGGAGCTGTTTTTT. Protein: CASSQDRLASGKNTGELFF.

This chain links TRBV18 with TRBJ1-1, with D possibly TRBD1 on 6 matching bases. Deletions cut 4 bases from V and 1 base from J, with 16 bases between. This CDR3 is 16 amino acids long. Germline V lookup: CDR1 KGHSH, CDR2 LQKENI. The CDR3 sequence: CASSQVNRAPNTEAFF. CDR3 nucleotide sequence: TGTGCCAGCTCACAGGTGAACAGGGCCCCGAACACTGAAGCTTTCTTT.

The V call is TRBV19, the J call TRBJ2-7, with TRBD1 as a possible D gene (5 bases). V lost 8 bases and J 2 bases, leaving 13 bases between the germline ends. Germline-derived CDR1 and CDR2 are LNHDA and SQIVND (reference sequence). The CDR3 runs to 13 residues. This CDR3 is CASGAGQTYEQYF. DNA of the CDR3: TGTGCCAGTGGGGCCGGACAAACCTACGAGCAGTACTTC.

This chain uses TRBV7-2 with TRBJ2-2; 11 bases align to TRBD2. Germline CDR1 SGHTA, CDR2 FQGNSA. This CDR3 has 17 residues. Trimming removed 5 bases from V and 4 bases from J; junction bases left unmatched: 9. CDR3 amino acids: CASSRSLAGGTTGELFF. The CDR3 region has the DNA TGTGCCAGCAGCAGAAGCCTAGCGGGGGGCACCACCGGGGAGCTGTTTTTT. The whole variable domain, remainder taken from reference TRBV7-2 and TRBJ2-2, is GAGVSQSPSNKVTEKGKDVELRCDPISGHTALYWYRQSLGQGLEFLIYFQGNSAPDKSGLPSDRFSAERTGGSVSTLTIQRTQQEDSAVYLCASSRSLAGGTTGELFFGEGSRLTVL.

The rearrangement uses TRBV7-8 and TRBJ2-7; D is undetermined. V lost 5 bases and J lost 0, with 17 bases in between. Germline lookup yields CDR1 SGHVS and CDR2 FQNEAQ. CDR3 length: 16 residues. This CDR3 is CASSQTYSLSSYEQYF. CDR3 coding DNA: TGTGCCAGCAGCCAAACCTATTCCCTTAGCTCCTACGAGCAGTACTTC. The variable domain in full, with the rest retrieved from reference TRBV7-8 and TRBJ2-7, is GAGVSQSPRYKVAKRGQDVALRCDPISGHVSLFWYQQALGQGPEFLTYFQNEAQLDKSGLPSDRFFAERPEGSVSTLKIQRTQQEDSAVYLCASSQTYSLSSYEQYFGPGTRLTVT.

CDR3 residues: CASSQADRNTEAFF. In DNA form, the CDR3 reads TGCGCCAGCAGCCAAGCGGACAGGAACACTGAAGCTTTCTTT. This rearrangement joins TRBV4-1 to TRBJ1-1, with TRBD1 as a possible D gene (6 bases). V shed 1 base and J shed 1 base, with 7 bases lying between them. CDR1 and CDR2 from the germline V gene are MGHRA and YSYEKL. This CDR3 region has 14 residues.

V usage is TRBV5-1 and J usage is TRBJ1-1; D uncertain. The V and J ends lost 4 bases and 4 bases respectively, with 14 bases between them. Germline values: CDR1 SGHRS, CDR2 YFSETQ. The CDR3 runs 14 residues. The CDR3 region is CASSPLHPSTEAFF. The CDR3 region has the DNA TGCGCCAGCAGCCCTCTTCACCCGAGCACTGAAGCTTTCTTT.

The chain couples TRBV5-1 to TRBJ1-4; D may be TRBD1 (5 bases). The CDR3 length is 17 residues. Trimming shortened V by 0 bases and J by 4 bases, and 16 bases separated the two germline ends. CDR1 is SGHRS and CDR2 is YFSETQ in the germline V gene. CDR3 loop: CASSLGAGPRGNEKLFF. The CDR3 DNA reads TGCGCCAGCAGCTTGGGAGCGGGACCGCGAGGTAATGAAAAACTGTTTTTT.